The table lists the clone carrying this T cell receptor beta chain with a few counts. CDR1 SQVTM and CDR2 ANQGSEA come from the germline V gene. Losses at the gene ends were 6 bases for V and 5 bases for J; bases not matched to a gene: 15. CDR3 size: 15 residues. A sample-barcoded 5' primer and a J-beta primer mix were used in a second PCR of about 7 to 12 cycles. TCRdb redid the calling of the 5' RACE reads with MiXCR, one entry per CDR3 protein. Of 780,000 or so distinct CDR3 sequences in the sample, approximately 25% were seen once. This entry is derived from a study of blood T cells in healthy people across ages. Peripheral blood, roughly 9.3 milliliters per donor, was collected. These data also featured in a second study, about T cells of mothers and their children. That publication notes: Three healthy Caucasian mothers and their six children were the donors. With unrelated pairs as the comparison, related mother-child pairs had a slightly higher overlap that was not significant.

This sequence originates from a boy aged 5-17 years in good health. Sequences were obtained from blood. The rearrangement links TRBV29-1 to TRBJ2-5; 7 positions agree with TRBD1. CDR3 nucleotide sequence: TGCAGCGTCGAGCACAGGGGAATAGGTCAGGAGACCCAGTACTTC. This codes for CSVEHRGIGQETQYF.